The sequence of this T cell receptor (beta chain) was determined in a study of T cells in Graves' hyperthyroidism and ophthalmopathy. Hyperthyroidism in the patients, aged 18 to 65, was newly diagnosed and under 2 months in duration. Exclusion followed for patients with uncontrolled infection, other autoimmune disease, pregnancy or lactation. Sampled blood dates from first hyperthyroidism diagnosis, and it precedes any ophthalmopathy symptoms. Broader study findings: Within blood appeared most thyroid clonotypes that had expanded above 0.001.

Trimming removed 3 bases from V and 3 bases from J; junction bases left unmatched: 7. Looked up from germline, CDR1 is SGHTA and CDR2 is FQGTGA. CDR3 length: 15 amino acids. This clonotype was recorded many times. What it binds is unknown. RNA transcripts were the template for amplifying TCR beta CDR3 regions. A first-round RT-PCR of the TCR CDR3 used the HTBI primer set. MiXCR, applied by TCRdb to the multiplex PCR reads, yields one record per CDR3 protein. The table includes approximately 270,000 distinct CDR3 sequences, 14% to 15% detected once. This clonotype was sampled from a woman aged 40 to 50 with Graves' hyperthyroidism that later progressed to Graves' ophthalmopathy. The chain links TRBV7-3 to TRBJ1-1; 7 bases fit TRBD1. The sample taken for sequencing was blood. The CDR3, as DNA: TGTGCCAGCAGCTTGACCGTAGGGGGCCACACTGAAGCTTTCTTT. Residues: CASSLTVGGHTEAFF.